This TCR beta chain was recorded in a study of cytomegalovirus exposure and HLA in healthy donors (dated by TCRdb to about 2017). Describing the broader study: An earlier analysis of some 620 of the donors reported 276 Gb of sequence data and around 120 million unique TCR beta sequences obtained from roughly 180 million T cells. An early release covering 550 to 700 HLA-typed donors comprised about 310 gigabases of sequencing data and tens of millions of unique TCR sequences. In an earlier analysis of a few hundred of the donors, high-throughput TCR beta sequencing was used to judge whether each TCR beta V gene segment behaved as functional or pseudogenic. Genome-wide SNP genotypes for about 65% of the roughly 670 donors were used in a later genetic analysis, which treated that subset as a discovery cohort. A separate validation cohort of roughly 110 different subjects was used in addition to the roughly 720-subject first cohort. The number of typed donors differed by locus: 629-630 for A, B, C, DRB1 and DQB1; approximately 520 for DQA1; 606 for DPA1; and about 450 for DPB1. Of the 350 to 450 genotyped donors, roughly 76% were placed in the genetic ancestry cluster associated with self-reported Caucasian donors. A handful of DR-DQ haplotypes were handled as single units for association and clustering because linkage in the cohort was strong. Alongside the repertoire data, information on donor age, sex, ethnicity and CMV serostatus was compiled. To predict cytomegalovirus infection status, the study combined high-throughput TCR immunosequencing, statistical association of individual TCRs with disease status, and machine learning. All discovery cohort repertoires had been generated on a single sequencing platform. The study aimed to test whether cataloging public T cell receptors could reveal signatures of past pathogen exposure. The T cell repertoires of roughly 660 subjects were profiled by immunosequencing and related to cytomegalovirus serostatus. On average, about 200,000 unique TCR beta nucleotide sequences were sequenced per donor among several hundred genotyped donors of the cohort, with 15% to 20% of those sequences being non-productive. A later analysis re-examined previously published TCR beta repertoires from roughly 720 donors and added high-resolution HLA genotyping to investigate patterns of TCR occurrence. HLA typing covered class I and class II loci at four-digit resolution. The later analysis used no new phenotypic data to find candidate immune exposures, relying instead on TCR beta sequences and their occurrence across donors.

The library was produced with the immunoSEQ multiplex PCR assay. For the multiplex PCR, a mixture combining 60 forward primers for TCR Vbeta segments and 13 reverse primers for TCR Jbeta segments was used. Amplification of the CDR3 region of rearranged TCR beta genes was performed with a multiplex PCR assay on genomic DNA. The Illumina HiSeq System was used to sequence the amplified TCR beta libraries as 87-base-pair reads. The original methods were these. A later analysis tallied 75 million to 95 million unique TCR beta chains across the 666 repertoires, and approximately 12 million of those chains were shared by two or more donors. Raw reads were error-corrected and collapsed into unique sequences by a nearest-neighbor algorithm in which closely related sequences were merged to remove PCR and sequencing errors. V, D and J gene segments were assigned by aligning CDR3 sequences to IMGT reference sequences. Each retained sequence needed at least a six-nucleotide match to both a V gene segment and a J gene segment. Rearrangements were called productive when the CDR3 lacked stop codons and stayed in frame with V and J; all others were non-productive. Following IMGT convention, CDR3 was defined as the stretch from the second conserved V-encoded cysteine to the conserved J-encoded phenylalanine. The earlier analysis of 587 of the donors excluded sequences that lacked an unambiguous match to a single V gene segment. In an earlier analysis of around 590 of the donors, a V segment was called functional when productive rearrangements were above 56.7%, and segregating when the standard deviation between donors exceeded 5%. A statistical classification framework was developed to diagnose cytomegalovirus status using the catalog of TCR beta chain sequences. In a later analysis, TCR nucleotide sequences were compared against IMGT/GENE-DB human TR gene sequences so that V and J genes could be assigned. A later analysis assigned CDR3 sequences and most-parsimonious VDJ recombination scenarios with the TCRdist pipeline. In a later analysis, every TCR beta chain was defined by the combination of its CDR3 amino acid sequence and its V-gene family, and reads without a unique V-gene family were dropped. A later analysis removed 592 highly shared, low-generation-probability nucleotide sequences to deal with suspected cross-contamination and a sequencing artifact. In a later analysis, a clonal expansion index for each public chain was calculated from normalized within-repertoire ranks of inferred template counts. A later analysis computed generation probabilities with a VDJ recombination model fitted to out-of-frame rearrangements, and checked the results against IGoR. In a later analysis, hypergeometric tests were used to score TCR-TCR, TCR-HLA and TCR-CMV co-occurrence, with a repertoire-size bias correction applied to TCR pairs. In a later analysis, false discovery rates were estimated by permuting HLA or CMV assignments 20 times. A later analysis grouped co-occurring TCRs with DBSCAN, adding TCRdist sequence similarity when clustering within HLA-allele-positive subsets. Repertoires with fewer than 30,000 or more than 120,000 public chains were left out of co-occurrence clustering, as were several repertoires with anomalous nucleotide sharing. TCRdb obtained this table from immuneACCESS and retained in-frame rearrangements with V and J assigned. These tables miss some clones; where compared with another copy, unresolved V genes account for less than half of the shortfall, and the remainder is unexplained. The V and J calls and clone size come from that table; D and trimming were worked out from the DNA. The sample table shows tens of thousands of clones, and 78% are seen once. The top ten clones comprise about 4.6% of the sample.

The cohort consisted of 600 to 700 healthy bone marrow donors. At the time of sampling, all cohort members were nominally healthy, though unrecorded immune exposures were likely present. The donor tested CMV seropositive and was one of the 289 seropositive cohort members. Every donor gave a peripheral blood sample, and the peripheral blood mononuclear cells from that sample were used for TCR beta sequencing. The Qiagen DNeasy Blood Extraction Kit was used to extract genomic DNA from the blood cell samples. Concerning this clone itself: Its recognized antigen is unknown. Per-base quality was not reported, and no clone a single base away is much larger than it.

What the work shows at the level of the full study, not this receptor alone: Specific HLA alleles were associated with about 17,000 TCR beta sequences at a false discovery rate of 0.05 in a later analysis. Some IMGT-functional V segments, including TRBV6-2 and TRBV6-3, could not be distinguished by the 87-base-pair reads and were therefore excluded. Compared with equally common non-associated chains, HLA-associated TCR beta chains in a later analysis were more clonally expanded and had lower generation probabilities. In the study, roughly 160 TCR beta chains were listed as associated with cytomegalovirus. The cohort was sequenced for TCR beta chains only, and without alpha or paired-chain data the features that could be detected were limited. According to a later analysis, parvovirus B19, influenza, CMV and Epstein-Barr virus appeared linked to several top co-occurrence clusters. HLA typing was unavailable for some donors at each locus, so association tests used only the typed subset. A later analysis found that TCR association rates varied across HLA loci, with DRB1 alleles showing the most associated TCRs and HLA-C alleles the fewest. A few of the identified cytomegalovirus-associated TCR beta chains were confirmed in vitro to be specific for cytomegalovirus antigens. Linkage disequilibrium might explain the correlated functional status among segregating V segments, but an unknown experimental factor could not be excluded. For the cohort, immune exposure information was limited to CMV serostatus. Strong co-occurrence of HLA alleles, especially DR and DQ, made assigning TCR associations to individual alleles difficult. The authors suggested that the approach could potentially be generalized to other disease states and immunological phenotypes. Because counts were too low, 15 or so rarely observed V segments, including chromosome 9 orphons, were excluded from the earlier analysis of 587 of the donors. In a later analysis, most CMV-associated TCR beta chains were found to appear HLA-restricted, with HLA associations seemingly driven largely by CMV exposure. A cluster of highly shared sequence variants was judged likely to represent a technical artifact of the sequencing pipeline. In a later genetic analysis, fewer N-insertions in productive TCRs were reported among donors in an Asian-associated ancestry cluster than the approximately 670-donor mean. In an earlier analysis of more than 450 of the donors, most TCR beta V segments were observed in productive rearrangements about 87% or about 30% of the time, broadly matching IMGT annotations. The classifier was reported to diagnose cytomegalovirus status with high specificity and sensitivity in both the original cohort and the validation cohort. In a later genetic analysis, a missense DCLRE1C variant was associated with V-gene and J-gene trimming of TCR beta chains, and the association was replicated in an independent cohort. A further reported finding was that TCR beta sequences accurately predicted the HLA-A and HLA-B alleles for most subjects in the first cohort. While some public TCRs were present in many individuals, most TCR sequences turned up only very rarely across donors. Sequencing depth was assumed to be roughly uniform across donors in the presence/absence analyses, though that assumption may not hold.

As encoded in the germline V gene, CDR1 is SGDLS while CDR2 is YYNGEE. From cysteine to phenylalanine, the CDR3 is 18 amino acids long. Only the CDR3 DNA stays, 54 bases, in frame from base 1. Trimming takes 0 bases off V and 0 bases off J; junction bases not matched to a gene: 7. This sequence was found in a woman aged 40 to 49 in good health and CMV-seropositive. The V and J genes are TRBV9 and TRBJ2-1, and TRBD2 aligns with 9 junction nucleotides. Material: PBMCs. DNA sequence: TGTGCCAGCAGCGTAGGGCTGCGGGGGGGGCCCTCCTACAATGAGCAGTTCTTC. This is translated as CASSVGLRGGPSYNEQFF.